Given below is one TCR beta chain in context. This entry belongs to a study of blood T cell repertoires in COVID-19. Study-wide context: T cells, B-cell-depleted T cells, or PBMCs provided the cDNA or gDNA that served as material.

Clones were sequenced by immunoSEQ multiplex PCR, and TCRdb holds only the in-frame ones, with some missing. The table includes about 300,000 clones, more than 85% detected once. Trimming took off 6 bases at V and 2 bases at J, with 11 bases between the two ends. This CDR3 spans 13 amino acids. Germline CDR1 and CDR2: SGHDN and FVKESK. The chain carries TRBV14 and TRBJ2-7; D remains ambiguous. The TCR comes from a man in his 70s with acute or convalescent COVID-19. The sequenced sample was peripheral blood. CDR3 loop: CASRLLGAYEQYF. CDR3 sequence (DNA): TGTGCCAGCAGACTATTAGGAGCCTACGAGCAGTACTTC. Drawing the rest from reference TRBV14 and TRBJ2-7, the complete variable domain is EAGVTQFPSHSVIEKGQTVTLRCDPISGHDNLYWYRRVMGKEIKFLLHFVKESKQDESGMPNNRFLAERTGGTYSTLKVQPAELEDSGVYFCASRLLGAYEQYFGPGTRLTVT.